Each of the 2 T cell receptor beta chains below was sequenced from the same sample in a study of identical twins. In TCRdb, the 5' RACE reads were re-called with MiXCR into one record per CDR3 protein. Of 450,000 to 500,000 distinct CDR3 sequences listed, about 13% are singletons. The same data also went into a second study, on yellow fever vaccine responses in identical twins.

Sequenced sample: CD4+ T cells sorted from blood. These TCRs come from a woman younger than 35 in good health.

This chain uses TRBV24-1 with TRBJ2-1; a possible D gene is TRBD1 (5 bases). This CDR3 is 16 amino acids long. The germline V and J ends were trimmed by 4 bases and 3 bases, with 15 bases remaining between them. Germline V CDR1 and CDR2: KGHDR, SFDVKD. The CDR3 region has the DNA TGTGCCACCAGTGACCCTGGATCCAGGGTCTACAATGAGCAGTTCTTC. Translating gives CATSDPGSRVYNEQFF.

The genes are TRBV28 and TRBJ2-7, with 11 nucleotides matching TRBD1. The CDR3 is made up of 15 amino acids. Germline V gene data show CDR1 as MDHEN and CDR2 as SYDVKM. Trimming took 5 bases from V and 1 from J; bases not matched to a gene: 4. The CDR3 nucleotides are TGTGCCAGCAGTCAAGGGGACAGGGGGTCCTACGAGCAGTACTTC. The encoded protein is CASSQGDRGSYEQYF.